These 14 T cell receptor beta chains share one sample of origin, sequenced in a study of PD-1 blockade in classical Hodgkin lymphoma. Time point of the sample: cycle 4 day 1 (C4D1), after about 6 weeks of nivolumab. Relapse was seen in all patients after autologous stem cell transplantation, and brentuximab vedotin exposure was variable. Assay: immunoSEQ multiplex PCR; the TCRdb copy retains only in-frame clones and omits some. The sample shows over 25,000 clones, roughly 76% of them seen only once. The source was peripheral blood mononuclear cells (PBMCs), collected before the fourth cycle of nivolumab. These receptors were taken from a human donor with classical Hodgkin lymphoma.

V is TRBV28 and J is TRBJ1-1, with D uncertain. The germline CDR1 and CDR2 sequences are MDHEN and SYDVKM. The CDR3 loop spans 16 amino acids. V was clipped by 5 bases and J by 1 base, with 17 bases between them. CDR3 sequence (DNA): TGTGCCAGCAGTAACATTGGTCTTGGAGGGAACACTGAAGCTTTCTTT. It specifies CASSNIGLGGNTEAFF.

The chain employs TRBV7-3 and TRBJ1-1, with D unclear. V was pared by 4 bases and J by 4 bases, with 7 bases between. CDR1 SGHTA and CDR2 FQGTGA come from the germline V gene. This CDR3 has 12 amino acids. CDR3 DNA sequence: TGTGCCAGCAGCTCAGGATTCACTGAAGCTTTCTTT. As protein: CASSSGFTEAFF.

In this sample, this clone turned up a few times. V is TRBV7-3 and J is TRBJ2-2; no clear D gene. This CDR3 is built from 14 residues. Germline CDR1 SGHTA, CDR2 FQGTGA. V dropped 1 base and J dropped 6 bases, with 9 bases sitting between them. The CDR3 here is CASSLIMRPGELFF. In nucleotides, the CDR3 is TGTGCCAGCAGCTTAATAATGAGACCCGGGGAGCTGTTTTTT.

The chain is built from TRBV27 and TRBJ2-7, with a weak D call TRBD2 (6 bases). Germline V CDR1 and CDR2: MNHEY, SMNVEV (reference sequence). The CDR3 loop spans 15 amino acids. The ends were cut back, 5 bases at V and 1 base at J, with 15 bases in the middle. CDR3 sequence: CASSRTGTLSYEQYF. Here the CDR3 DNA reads TGTGCCAGCAGTAGAACCGGGACTCTTTCCTACGAGCAGTACTTC.

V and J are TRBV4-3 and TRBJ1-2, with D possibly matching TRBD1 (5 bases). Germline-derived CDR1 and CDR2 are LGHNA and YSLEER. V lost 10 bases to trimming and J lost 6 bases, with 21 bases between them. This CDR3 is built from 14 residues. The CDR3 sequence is CATPLWGKTDGYTF. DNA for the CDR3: TGCGCCACCCCTCTCTGGGGGAAAACTGATGGCTACACCTTC.

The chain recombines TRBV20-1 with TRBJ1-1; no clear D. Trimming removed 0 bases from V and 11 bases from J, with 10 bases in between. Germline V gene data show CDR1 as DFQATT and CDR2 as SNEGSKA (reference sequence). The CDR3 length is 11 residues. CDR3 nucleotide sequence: TGCAGTGCTAGAGAGAGCCCGGAGGCTTTCTTT. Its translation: CSARESPEAFF.

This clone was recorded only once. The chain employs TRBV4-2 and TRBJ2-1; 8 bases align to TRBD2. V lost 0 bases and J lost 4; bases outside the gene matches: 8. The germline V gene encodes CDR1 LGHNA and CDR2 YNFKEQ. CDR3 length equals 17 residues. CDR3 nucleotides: TGTGCCAGCAGCCAAGATCCAGCGGGGGACTTATACAATGAGCAGTTCTTC. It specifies CASSQDPAGDLYNEQFF.

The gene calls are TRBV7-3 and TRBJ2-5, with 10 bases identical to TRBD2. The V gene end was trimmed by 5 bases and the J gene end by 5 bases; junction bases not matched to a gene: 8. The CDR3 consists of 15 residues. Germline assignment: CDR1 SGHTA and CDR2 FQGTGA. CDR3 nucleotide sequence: TGTGCCAGCAGCCATCTAGCGGGAGTTCAGGAGACCCAGTACTTC. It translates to CASSHLAGVQETQYF.

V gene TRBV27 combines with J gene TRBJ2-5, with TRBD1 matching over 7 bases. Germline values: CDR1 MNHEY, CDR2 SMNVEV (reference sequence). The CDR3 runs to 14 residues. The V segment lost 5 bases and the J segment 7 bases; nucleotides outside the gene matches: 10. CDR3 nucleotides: TGTGCCAGCAGTCCGCAGACAGGGTCAGCGACCCAGTACTTC. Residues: CASSPQTGSATQYF.

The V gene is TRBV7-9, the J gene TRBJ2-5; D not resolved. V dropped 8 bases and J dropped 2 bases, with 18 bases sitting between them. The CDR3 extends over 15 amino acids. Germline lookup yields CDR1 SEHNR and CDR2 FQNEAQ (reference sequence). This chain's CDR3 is CASGGVGRSQETQYF. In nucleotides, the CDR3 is TGTGCCAGCGGTGGGGTTGGTAGATCTCAAGAGACCCAGTACTTC.

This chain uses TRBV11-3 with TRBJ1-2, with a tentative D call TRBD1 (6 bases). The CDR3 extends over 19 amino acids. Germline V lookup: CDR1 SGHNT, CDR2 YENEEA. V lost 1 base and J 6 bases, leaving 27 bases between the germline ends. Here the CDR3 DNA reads TGTGCCAGCAGCTTAGGACGCGGGGGGCGCATACGGGTCCACCATGGCTACACCTTC. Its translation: CASSLGRGGRIRVHHGYTF.

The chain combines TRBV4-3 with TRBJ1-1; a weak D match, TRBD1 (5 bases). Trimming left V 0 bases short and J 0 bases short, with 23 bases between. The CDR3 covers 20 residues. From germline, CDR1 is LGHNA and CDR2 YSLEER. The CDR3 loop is CASSQDPGSILVGMNTEAFF. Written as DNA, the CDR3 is TGCGCCAGCAGCCAAGATCCAGGGAGCATCCTCGTAGGCATGAACACTGAAGCTTTCTTT.

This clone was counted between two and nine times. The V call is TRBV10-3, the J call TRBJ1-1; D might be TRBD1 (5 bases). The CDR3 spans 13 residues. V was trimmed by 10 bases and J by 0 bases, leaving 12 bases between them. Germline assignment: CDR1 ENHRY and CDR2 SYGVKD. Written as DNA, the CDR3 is TGTGCCACCGCCGGGGCAGTGAACACTGAAGCTTTCTTT. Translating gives CATAGAVNTEAFF.

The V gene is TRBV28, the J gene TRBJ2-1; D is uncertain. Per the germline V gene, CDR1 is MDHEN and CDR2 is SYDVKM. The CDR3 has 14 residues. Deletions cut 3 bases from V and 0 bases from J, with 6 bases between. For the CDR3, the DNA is TGTGCCAGCAGTTTGCTGAGCTCCTACAATGAGCAGTTCTTC. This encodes CASSLLSSYNEQFF.